These 16 T cell receptor beta chains originate from one sample sequenced in a study of shared clonotypes between healthy human individuals. Sequencing used immunoSEQ multiplex PCR; TCRdb keeps in-frame clones, though not all of them. The sample has some 240,000 clones, about 69% seen once; the top ten hold around 10%. The sequenced sample consisted of memory CD4+ T cells sorted from blood. Noted subset: CD45RA-negative fraction. All receptors derive from a man aged 30 to 45 in good health.

Here the CDR3 DNA reads TGCAGCGGTCATAACCGGGACAGGGGGAATGAGCAGTTCTTC. Translation: CSGHNRDRGNEQFF. The J gene is TRBJ2-1, the V gene TRBV29-1; 11 bases are shared with TRBD1. Germline V gene sequence: CDR1 SQVTM, CDR2 ANQGSEA. This CDR3 comprises 14 residues. The ends lost 7 bases at V and 7 bases at J; junction bases unmatched: 9.

This rearrangement joins TRBV28 to TRBJ1-5; TRBD1 aligns across 8 bases. The CDR3 sequence is 14 residues long. Unmatched junction bases numbered 4, after V lost 2 bases and J lost 7 bases. Germline CDR1 and CDR2: MDHEN and SYDVKM. CDR3 in DNA: TGTGCCAGCAGTTTAGCAGGGGGCAGACAGCCCCAGCATTTT. This translates into CASSLAGGRQPQHF.

Here the CDR3 reads CASSARAGGLAGGEETQYF. The CDR3 DNA reads TGTGCCAGCAGCGCCAGGGCGGGCGGTCTAGCGGGAGGCGAGGAGACCCAGTACTTC. The chain carries TRBV9 and TRBJ2-5; TRBD2 matches at 11 bases. The CDR3 is made up of 19 amino acids. CDR1 SGDLS and CDR2 YYNGEE come from the germline V gene. V was clipped by 3 bases and J by 5 bases; unmatched bases: 18.

There are a few counts of this clone. The chain links TRBV7-9 to TRBJ2-3; 8 nucleotides agree with TRBD2. The CDR3 spans 16 residues. V shed 6 bases and J 1 base; nucleotides not matched to a gene: 9. Per the germline V gene, CDR1 is SEHNR and CDR2 is FQNEAQ (reference sequence). For the CDR3, the DNA is TGTGCCAGCAGTCCAGGCCCGGGAGGGGGCACAGATACGCAGTATTTT. Protein product: CASSPGPGGGTDTQYF.

This clone has a handful of counts. The chain carries TRBV7-2 and TRBJ1-1; 7 positions agree with TRBD1. The CDR3 extends over 14 amino acids. CDR1 is SGHTA and CDR2 is FQGNSA in the germline V gene. V trimming: 0 bases; J trimming: 4 bases; junction bases outside the gene matches: 2. The CDR3 loop reads CASSLATGFTEAFF. As DNA, the CDR3 is TGTGCCAGCAGCTTAGCGACAGGGTTCACTGAAGCTTTCTTT.

V and J are TRBV9 and TRBJ2-7; 9 positions agree with TRBD1. There are 15 residues in the CDR3. From germline, CDR1 is SGDLS and CDR2 YYNGEE. Trimming took 0 bases from V and 7 from J; bases not matched to a gene: 8. Here the CDR3 reads CASSVAAGQGREQYF. The CDR3 region has the DNA TGTGCCAGCAGCGTAGCGGCGGGACAGGGCCGGGAGCAGTACTTC.

The chain combines TRBV9 with TRBJ1-4, with D possibly TRBD1 on 6 matching bases. The ends were cut back, 3 bases at V and 5 bases at J, with 20 bases in the middle. This CDR3 has 17 amino acids. Germline CDR1 and CDR2: SGDLS and YYNGEE. The CDR3, as DNA: TGTGCCAGCAGCGAGGGGGGTGTGGAAAGGACCAATGAAAAACTGTTTTTT. Its translation is CASSEGGVERTNEKLFF.

The V and J genes are TRBV28 and TRBJ2-6; D unresolved. Trimming removed 1 base at V and 4 bases at J, with 5 bases between. Germline V gives CDR1 MDHEN, CDR2 SYDVKM. This CDR3 contains 14 residues. In nucleotides, the CDR3 is TGTGCCAGCAGTTTATTGCCCGGGGCCAACGTCCTGACTTTC. Residues: CASSLLPGANVLTF.

The chain uses TRBV27 and TRBJ2-7, with 8 positions matching TRBD1. Trimming cost V 0 bases and J 4 bases; bases outside gene matches: 8. This CDR3 spans 16 amino acids. Germline V gene lookup returns CDR1 MNHEY and CDR2 SMNVEV (reference sequence). The DNA of the CDR3 is TGTGCCAGCAGTTTATCGAGTGCGAGACAGGGGTACGAGCAGTACTTC. The encoded protein is CASSLSSARQGYEQYF.

The chain carries TRBV4-3 and TRBJ2-7; D is perhaps TRBD1 (6 bases). V lost 0 bases to trimming and J lost 1 base, with 10 bases between them. Germline V gene sequence: CDR1 LGHNA, CDR2 YSLEER. The CDR3 sequence is 15 residues long. The CDR3 loop reads CASSQDRTASYEQYF. DNA of the CDR3: TGCGCCAGCAGCCAAGATAGGACAGCTTCCTACGAGCAGTACTTC.

This clone was counted a few times. The gene calls are TRBV29-1 and TRBJ2-7; D gene uncertain. V lost 6 bases and J 0 bases, leaving 9 bases between the germline ends. Germline CDR1 and CDR2: SQVTM and ANQGSEA. This CDR3 has 12 residues. CDR3 residues: CSVHFGSYEQYF. CDR3 coding DNA: TGCAGCGTCCATTTCGGCTCCTACGAGCAGTACTTC.

The CDR3 protein is CATSRGRDTRTQYF. DNA for the CDR3: TGTGCCACCAGCAGAGGCCGGGACACGAGGACCCAGTACTTC. The chain carries TRBV15 and TRBJ2-5; weak D call: TRBD1 (6 bases). The CDR3 has 14 residues. Germline CDR1 and CDR2: LNHNV and YYDKDF (reference sequence). V dropped 1 base and J dropped 7 bases, with 13 bases sitting between them.

The chain combines TRBV2 with TRBJ1-4; a weak D match, TRBD1 (5 bases). CDR3 length equals 12 residues. Per germline, CDR1 SNHLY and CDR2 FYNNEI. Trimming pared 5 bases from V and 8 bases from J, leaving 9 bases between. CDR3 loop: CASSYEGEKLFF. The CDR3 DNA is TGTGCCAGCAGTTACGAGGGGGAAAAACTGTTTTTT.

The V and J genes are TRBV5-1 and TRBJ2-7; D is possibly TRBD1 (6 bases). Germline lookup yields CDR1 SGHRS and CDR2 YFSETQ. The germline V and J ends were trimmed by 2 bases and 4 bases, with 31 bases remaining between them. The CDR3 contains 20 residues. CDR3 nucleotide sequence: TGCGCCAGCAGCTTCGAACCAAACGTGGGATCAGGACAGCCCACTTACGAGCAGTACTTC. It codes for CASSFEPNVGSGQPTYEQYF. Using reference TRBV5-1 and TRBJ2-7 for the parts outside the CDR3, the full variable domain is KAGVTQTPRYLIKTRGQQVTLSCSPISGHRSVSWYQQTPGQGLQFLFEYFSETQRNKGNFPGRFSGRQFSNSRSEMNVSTLELGDSALYLCASSFEPNVGSGQPTYEQYFGPGTRLTVT.

The chain has TRBV5-1 and TRBJ2-3; TRBD2 agrees at 11 bases. Trimming removed 4 bases from V and 5 bases from J; junction bases left unmatched: 6. Germline V gene data show CDR1 as SGHRS and CDR2 as YFSETQ. This CDR3 comprises 15 residues. Here the CDR3 DNA reads TGCGCCAGCAGCCCGGTCGGGACTAGCGGAGATACGCAGTATTTT. As protein: CASSPVGTSGDTQYF.

V and J are TRBV5-8 and TRBJ1-2; 9 bases line up with TRBD1. CDR3 length: 16 residues. In germline, CDR1 is SGHTS, CDR2 YDEGEE. With 0 bases clipped from V and 5 bases from J, the junction kept 8 bases outside the gene matches. The chain's CDR3 is CASSLDRGRGEYGYTF. DNA of the CDR3: TGTGCCAGCAGCTTGGACAGGGGGCGCGGAGAGTATGGCTACACCTTC.